Shown below are 19 T cell receptor beta chains from a single sample sequenced in a study of T cell repertoires in cytomegalovirus infection. TCRdb re-called the reads with MiXCR, one entry per CDR3 protein. The sample records under 850,000 distinct CDR3 sequences, 35% to 40% being singletons. The specimen was PBMCs. Source of these receptors: a human donor in good health (CMV status not recorded). Some clones in this sample may be carry-over from other donors' samples.

The rearrangement links TRBV5-4 to TRBJ2-7; TRBD2 matches at 7 bases. The CDR3 has 16 amino acids. J was trimmed by 5 bases and V by 4 bases; bases with no gene match: 15. Germline CDR1 is SGHNT and CDR2 is YYREEE (reference sequence). The CDR3 DNA reads TGTGCCAGCAGCCAGGAAGTTTGGCTAGCGGAAAACGAGCAGTACTTC. Its translation: CASSQEVWLAENEQYF.

Comments on this clonotype: Just one base apart from a much larger clone, this may be a read error. This chain joins TRBV7-6 and TRBJ2-6, with 8 positions matching TRBD1. The CDR3 extends over 17 amino acids. Germline V gene data show CDR1 as SGHVS and CDR2 as FNYEAQ. Here the CDR3 reads CDSSSGGARTGANVLTF. In nucleotides, the CDR3 is TGTGACAGCAGCTCAGGGGGCGCGAGAACTGGGGCCAACGTCCTGACTTTC. Using reference TRBV7-6 and TRBJ2-6 for the parts outside the CDR3, the full variable domain is GAGVSQSPRYKVTKRGQDVALRCDPISGHVSLYWYRQALGQGPEFLTYFNYEAQQDKSGLPNDRFSAERPEGSISTLTIQRTEQRDSAMYRCDSSSGGARTGANVLTFGAGSRLTVL.

This clonotype was found once. V usage is TRBV5-4 and J usage is TRBJ2-5; either TRBD1 or TRBD2 may fit D (5 bases each). CDR3 length: 15 residues. The germline gives CDR1 SGHNT, CDR2 YYREEE (reference sequence). V was pared by 0 bases and J by 4 bases, with 13 bases between. The CDR3 spells CASSLAEGIGETQYF. The CDR3 nucleotides are TGTGCCAGCAGCTTGGCCGAGGGGATAGGAGAGACCCAGTACTTC.

In this sample, this clonotype turned up many times. This chain links TRBV12-3 or TRBV12-4 with TRBJ1-1; D gene uncertain. The CDR3 loop spans 13 amino acids. Trimming pared 6 bases from V and 1 base from J, leaving 9 bases between. CDR3 in DNA: TGTGCCAGCAGCCCTAGAAGGAACACTGAAGCTTTCTTT. Translating gives CASSPRRNTEAFF.

This clonotype was counted ten times or more. V gene TRBV7-2 combines with J gene TRBJ1-5, with 9 bases fitting TRBD1. V gave up 5 bases and J gave up 5 bases; unmatched junction bases: 16. The CDR3 spans 18 residues. Germline CDR1 reads SGHTA; CDR2 reads FQGNSA. The CDR3 nucleotides are TGTGCCAGCAGCCCGAGAGCTACCGGGACAGGGATTGATCAGCCCCAGCATTTT. It yields the protein CASSPRATGTGIDQPQHF. Looking up the rest from reference TRBV7-2 and TRBJ1-5 gives the full variable domain: GAGVSQSPSNKVTEKGKDVELRCDPISGHTALYWYRQSLGQGLEFLIYFQGNSAPDKSGLPSDRFSAERTGGSVSTLTIQRTQQEDSAVYLCASSPRATGTGIDQPQHFGDGTRLSIL.

This clonotype appeared a few times. The rearrangement uses TRBV3-1 and TRBJ2-2, with 9 positions matching TRBD2. Germline trimming cut 4 bases from V and 0 bases from J; bases unmatched to any gene: 9. Germline-derived CDR1 and CDR2 are LGHDT and YNNKEL (reference sequence). The CDR3 has 18 residues. The CDR3 loop reads CASSPVGAGGPNTGELFF. CDR3 nucleotide sequence: TGTGCCAGCAGCCCCGTAGGCGCGGGGGGGCCGAACACCGGGGAGCTGTTTTTT.

This chain connects TRBV28 to TRBJ2-3; D uncertain. The CDR3 sequence is 18 residues long. Per the germline V gene, CDR1 is MDHEN and CDR2 is SYDVKM. Between the trimmed V and J ends, which lost 5 bases and 0 bases, there was a span of 21 bases. The CDR3 nucleotides are TGTGCCAGCAGTCTCCTCGTCAGGACGGTAGCTAGCACAGATACGCAGTATTTT. This sequence encodes CASSLLVRTVASTDTQYF.

The chain couples TRBV7-2 to TRBJ2-1; D remains ambiguous. Germline CDR1 SGHTA, CDR2 FQGNSA. The CDR3 length is 14 residues. V was cut by 3 bases and J by 6 bases, with 12 bases left in between. CDR3 amino acids: CASSLRSLGNEQFF. DNA for the CDR3: TGTGCCAGCAGCTTGCGGTCGCTCGGCAATGAGCAGTTCTTC.

This clonotype has more than one count but fewer than ten. The rearrangement links TRBV7-6 to TRBJ1-1; D remains unclear. The germline V gene has CDR1 SGHVS and CDR2 FNYEAQ. Trimming left V 1 base short and J 6 bases short, with 12 bases between. This CDR3 region has 14 residues. Here the CDR3 DNA reads TGTGCCAGCAGCTTAGAGGAATCAGGCCCTGAAGCTTTCTTT. Protein: CASSLEESGPEAFF.

This clonotype was counted many times. CDR3 protein: CASSSPGTGGTEAFF. CDR3 nucleotide sequence: TGTGCCAGCAGCTCTCCCGGGACAGGGGGCACTGAAGCTTTCTTT. The chain has TRBV7-2 and TRBJ1-1; 11 positions agree with TRBD1. The germline V gene has CDR1 SGHTA and CDR2 FQGNSA. Trimming removed 4 bases from V and 4 bases from J; junction bases left unmatched: 5. The CDR3 contains 15 residues.

This clonotype was observed at least ten times. This chain connects TRBV7-9 to TRBJ1-1; no clear D gene. With 1 base removed from V and 2 bases from J, the gap between germline ends came to 8 bases. The CDR3 has 14 amino acids. The germline V gene has CDR1 SEHNR and CDR2 FQNEAQ (reference sequence). CDR3 loop: CASSLVQINTEAFF. CDR3 sequence (DNA): TGTGCCAGCAGCTTAGTACAGATTAACACTGAAGCTTTCTTT.

This clonotype appeared a few times. CDR3: CASSLGSGRETQYF. As DNA, the CDR3 is TGCGCCAGCAGCTTGGGTAGCGGGAGAGAGACCCAGTACTTC. The genes are TRBV5-1 and TRBJ2-5, with 9 bases that match TRBD2. Germline CDR1 is SGHRS and CDR2 is YFSETQ. CDR3 length: 14 residues. V dropped 0 bases and J dropped 4; count of bases not matched to a gene: 1.

The chain couples TRBV7-2 to TRBJ2-7; possible D gene TRBD1, 6 bases. Germline CDR1 is SGHTA and CDR2 is FQGNSA. This CDR3 is built from 13 residues. V was trimmed by 8 bases and J by 6 bases, leaving 17 bases between them. The CDR3: CASARGKGVEQYF. Here the CDR3 DNA reads TGTGCCAGCGCAAGGGGCAAGGGGGTCGAGCAGTACTTC.

In this sample, this clonotype turned up many times. This rearrangement joins TRBV12-3 or TRBV12-4 to TRBJ2-5; D gene unclear. The CDR3 runs to 15 residues. With 8 bases removed from V and 5 bases from J, the gap between germline ends came to 21 bases. The CDR3 protein is CASLKLGAARETQYF. DNA of the CDR3: TGTGCCAGCTTAAAACTTGGCGCGGCCCGTGAGACCCAGTACTTC.

This clonotype was detected a few times. This chain links TRBV7-6 with TRBJ1-5, with D uncertain. The CDR3 loop spans 16 amino acids. Trimming removed 1 base at V and 4 bases at J, with 14 bases between. CDR1 and CDR2 (germline): SGHVS, FNYEAQ. The CDR3 loop is CASSLEELQGNQPQHF. The CDR3 DNA reads as TGTGCCAGCAGCTTAGAAGAGCTCCAAGGGAATCAGCCCCAGCATTTT.

CDR3 nucleotide sequence: TGTGCCAGCAGTGAATTGGAGGGGAGCCATGGCTACACCTTC. Translation gives CASSELEGSHGYTF. V gene TRBV6-1 combines with J gene TRBJ1-2; TRBD1 is a possible D gene (5 bases). The CDR3 sequence is 14 residues long. The V gene lost 2 bases and the J gene lost 6 bases, with 13 bases spanning the gap. CDR1 MNHNS and CDR2 SASEGT come from the germline V gene.

J is TRBJ2-5 and V is TRBV20-1; D is perhaps TRBD2 (5 bases). Germline V gene data show CDR1 as DFQATT and CDR2 as SNEGSKA (reference sequence). V lost 0 bases, J lost 2 bases, and 19 bases lay in between. CDR3 length equals 17 residues. The CDR3 DNA reads TGCAGTGCTAGAGATTGGGGTTCAACCTCGGGACAAGAGACCCAGTACTTC. This translates into CSARDWGSTSGQETQYF.

This clonotype was found a few times. For the CDR3, the DNA is TGTGCCAGCAGTTCCGGACAGATCGAGCAGTACTTC. It specifies CASSSGQIEQYF. The chain joins TRBV28 to TRBJ2-7; D is possibly TRBD1 (6 bases). CDR1 is MDHEN and CDR2 is SYDVKM in the germline V gene. Trimming took off 4 bases at V and 6 bases at J, with 10 bases between the two ends. This CDR3 spans 12 amino acids.

V is TRBV7-2 and J is TRBJ2-5, with TRBD1 as a possible D gene (5 bases). CDR3 length: 13 residues. Trimming left V 4 bases short and J 6 bases short, with 12 bases between. CDR1 is SGHTA and CDR2 is FQGNSA in the germline V gene. The CDR3 coding sequence is TGTGCCAGCAGCTCCACAGGATACAAGACCCAGTACTTC. Amino acids: CASSSTGYKTQYF.